One sample yielded the 17 T cell receptor beta chains listed below, sequenced in a study of cytomegalovirus exposure and HLA in healthy donors. A multiplex PCR was run with 60 Vbeta primers and 13 Jbeta primers. Repertoires were generated with immunoSEQ multiplex PCR, while TCRdb's copy carries only in-frame clones and drops some. The profile shows some 240,000 clones, around 90% of them singletons. The sequencing sample was made of PBMCs. These receptor sequences come from a girl aged 2 to 10 in good health and CMV-seronegative.

The chain combines TRBV5-4 with TRBJ2-2; D is undetermined. The CDR3 covers 12 residues. Deletions cut 6 bases from V and 3 bases from J, with 6 bases between. The germline V gene encodes CDR1 SGHNT and CDR2 YYREEE (reference sequence). CDR3 nucleotide sequence: TGTGCCAGCATGCCGGACACCGGGGAGCTGTTTTTT. Translating it yields CASMPDTGELFF.

The chain recombines TRBV2 with TRBJ1-5; D perhaps matches TRBD1 (5 bases). V shed 6 bases and J shed 5 bases, with 8 bases lying between them. The CDR3 totals 12 residues. CDR1 is SNHLY, CDR2 FYNNEI, per germline. CDR3 sequence: CASSPGDQPQHF. The CDR3 DNA reads TGTGCCAGCAGCCCGGGGGATCAGCCCCAGCATTTT.

J is TRBJ1-2 and V is TRBV11-2, with 7 bases that match TRBD1. Germline loops: CDR1 SGHAT, CDR2 FQNNGV. V lost 7 bases to trimming and J lost 4 bases; unmatched junction nucleotides: 12. This CDR3 spans 15 amino acids. This CDR3 is CASTGDSARFYGYTF. CDR3 bases: TGTGCCAGCACCGGGGACAGTGCTAGGTTCTATGGCTACACCTTC. Full variable domain (rest looked up from reference TRBV11-2 and TRBJ1-2): EAGVAQSPRYKIIEKRQSVAFWCNPISGHATLYWYQQILGQGPKLLIQFQNNGVVDDSQLPKDRFSAERLKGVDSTLKIQPAKLEDSAVYLCASTGDSARFYGYTFGSGTRLTVV.

This chain joins TRBV30 and TRBJ1-6, with 8 bases identical to TRBD1. CDR1 is GTSNPN, CDR2 SVGIG, per germline (reference sequence). CDR3 length: 13 residues. V shed 8 bases and J 13 bases; nucleotides not matched to a gene: 13. In DNA, the CDR3 is TGTGCCGGAGAGGGGACAGGCCCATCCCCCCTCCACTTT. This codes for CAGEGTGPSPLHF. The whole variable domain, filled in from reference TRBV30 and TRBJ1-6, reads SQTIHQWPATLVQPVGSPLSLECTVEGTSNPNLYWYRQAAGRGLQLLFYSVGIGQISSEVPQNLSASRPQDRQFILSSKKLLLSDSGFYLCAGEGTGPSPLHFGNGTRLTVT.

The chain is built from TRBV6-5 and TRBJ2-7, with 9 bases fitting TRBD1. The germline gives CDR1 MNHEY, CDR2 SVGAGI. The CDR3 has 13 amino acids. V shed 8 bases, J shed 7 bases, and the junction held 9 bases outside the gene matches. In nucleotides, the CDR3 is TGTGCCAGCGCGGGACAGGGCGCTTGGGAGCAGTACTTC. It translates to CASAGQGAWEQYF.

CDR3 sequence: CASSQGRLEQYF. The CDR3 DNA reads TGTGCCAGCAGCCAGGGGAGACTCGAGCAGTACTTC. J is TRBJ2-7 and V is TRBV7-9, with D maybe TRBD1 (6 bases). V was shortened by 5 bases and J by 6 bases, with 11 bases between the two germline ends. The CDR3 consists of 12 residues. Germline CDR1 is SEHNR and CDR2 is FQNEAQ (reference sequence). The full variable domain, its missing parts supplied by reference TRBV7-9 and TRBJ2-7, is DTGVSQNPRHKITKRGQNVTFRCDPISEHNRLYWYRQTLGQGPEFLTYFQNEAQLEKSRLLSDRFSAERPKGSFSTLEIQRTEQGDSAMYLCASSQGRLEQYFGPGTRLTVT.

V usage is TRBV4-2 and J usage is TRBJ2-2; D possibly corresponds to TRBD1 (6 bases). The V and J ends lost 0 bases and 2 bases respectively, with 10 bases between them. CDR3 size: 16 residues. Germline V gene sequence: CDR1 LGHNA, CDR2 YNFKEQ. In DNA, the CDR3 is TGTGCCAGCAGCCAAGACGACAGGCTAAACACCGGGGAGCTGTTTTTT. It codes for CASSQDDRLNTGELFF.

V is TRBV5-5 and J is TRBJ1-5; D is possibly TRBD1 (5 bases). The ends were cut back, 3 bases at V and 4 bases at J, with 14 bases in the middle. The germline V gene has CDR1 SGHKS and CDR2 YYEKEE (reference sequence). There are 15 residues in the CDR3. The CDR3 here is CASSSKAGFNQPQHF. In DNA form, the CDR3 reads TGTGCCAGCAGCTCCAAGGCAGGGTTTAATCAGCCCCAGCATTTT.

The chain has TRBV25-1 and TRBJ1-5; 7 bases are a match to TRBD1. Germline V lookup: CDR1 MGHDK, CDR2 SYGVNS. V lost 7 bases, J lost 9 bases, and 12 bases stayed unmatched. The CDR3 is 14 amino acids. The DNA of the CDR3 is TGTGCCAGCAAAGGTGAGGGGGCCCATCGGCCCCAGCATTTT. Protein: CASKGEGAHRPQHF.

CDR3: CASSLDGLAGGEQFF. CDR3 nucleotides: TGTGCCAGCAGCTTAGATGGGCTAGCGGGAGGAGAGCAGTTCTTC. The chain has TRBV7-9 and TRBJ2-1; 11 bases fit TRBD2. In germline, CDR1 is SEHNR, CDR2 FQNEAQ (reference sequence). The CDR3 contains 15 residues. Trimming removed 1 base from V and 10 bases from J; junction bases left unmatched: 6.

V and J are TRBV6-5 and TRBJ2-7, with TRBD1 as a possible D gene (6 bases). This CDR3 comprises 14 residues. Germline CDR1 reads MNHEY; CDR2 reads SVGAGI. Trimming pared 2 bases from V and 1 base from J, leaving 9 bases between. The CDR3 reads CASSYGTLSYEQYF. CDR3 bases: TGTGCCAGCAGTTACGGGACATTGTCCTACGAGCAGTACTTC.

The V call is TRBV6-5, the J call TRBJ2-5; unclear D gene. The J call may be in error: the DNA end matches TRBJ2-7 better. Germline V lookup: CDR1 MNHEY, CDR2 SVGAGI. The CDR3 is made up of 15 amino acids. The CDR3 nucleotides are TGTGCCAGCAGTTACTCGAGAGGATTTACCTACGAGCAGTACTTC. Protein sequence: CASSYSRGFTYEQYF.

This clone was seen once. The chain joins TRBV28 to TRBJ2-7, with D perhaps TRBD1 (5 bases). CDR1 and CDR2 from the germline V gene are MDHEN and SYDVKM. The CDR3 totals 14 residues. Trimming took off 4 bases at V and 1 base at J, with 11 bases between the two ends. In DNA form, the CDR3 reads TGTGCCAGCAGTTCCCAGGGTTTTTCCTACGAGCAGTACTTC. Protein product: CASSSQGFSYEQYF. The entire variable domain, with the rest obtained from reference TRBV28 and TRBJ2-7, is as follows: DVKVTQSSRYLVKRTGEKVFLECVQDMDHENMFWYRQDPGLGLRLIYFSYDVKMKEKGDIPEGYSVSREKKERFSLILESASTNQTSMYLCASSSQGFSYEQYFGPGTRLTVT.

The chain uses TRBV30 and TRBJ2-4; TRBD2 matches at 12 bases. The CDR3 runs 17 residues. Trimming at V came to 3 bases and at J to 9 bases, leaving 15 bases not matched to a gene. CDR1 and CDR2 (germline): GTSNPN, SVGIG (reference sequence). The CDR3 DNA reads as TGTGCCTGGAGGAGGACTGTACTAGCGGGGGGAAGGAGCATTCAGTACTTC. This encodes CAWRRTVLAGGRSIQYF. The full variable domain, rest sourced from reference TRBV30 and TRBJ2-4, is SQTIHQWPATLVQPVGSPLSLECTVEGTSNPNLYWYRQAAGRGLQLLFYSVGIGQISSEVPQNLSASRPQDRQFILSSKKLLLSDSGFYLCAWRRTVLAGGRSIQYFGAGTRLSVL.

V is TRBV2 and J is TRBJ2-7, with D possibly TRBD1 on 5 matching bases. The germline V gene has CDR1 SNHLY and CDR2 FYNNEI. The CDR3 totals 14 residues. V lost 3 bases, J lost 0 bases, and 9 bases lay in between. Here the CDR3 DNA reads TGTGCCAGCAGTGATTGGGGCACCTCCTACGAGCAGTACTTC. It encodes CASSDWGTSYEQYF.

V is TRBV2 and J is TRBJ2-3; TRBD2 matches at 9 bases. Germline trimming cut 6 bases from V and 2 bases from J; bases unmatched to any gene: 6. This CDR3 comprises 15 residues. Germline V CDR1 and CDR2: SNHLY, FYNNEI. DNA of the CDR3: TGTGCCAGCAGAGAGACTAGCGGTAACACAGATACGCAGTATTTT. Its translation: CASRETSGNTDTQYF.

V is TRBV2 and J is TRBJ2-7; D remains unclear. Trimming removed 7 bases at V and 6 bases at J, with 16 bases between. Germline assignment: CDR1 SNHLY and CDR2 FYNNEI. This CDR3 has 13 residues. CDR3 coding DNA: TGTGCCAGCATTTTAATAGTGAACTCCGAGCAGTACTTC. Protein product: CASILIVNSEQYF.